The 22 T cell receptor beta chains in this list originate from one sample, sequenced in a study of blood T cell repertoires in COVID-19. Sequencing was performed with immunoSEQ multiplex PCR; in TCRdb, only in-frame clones are kept and a portion is missing. The sample lists about 160,000 clones, about four fifths occurring once. Sample: PBMCs or T cells enriched from blood (not recorded which). These receptors all stem from a woman aged 45 to 65 in a cohort exposed to, infected with or recovered from COVID-19 (not recorded which).

This rearrangement joins TRBV27 to TRBJ2-1, with a possible D match to TRBD2 (5 bases). Germline values: CDR1 MNHEY, CDR2 SMNVEV (reference sequence). The V and J ends lost 4 bases and 13 bases respectively, with 17 bases between them. CDR3 length equals 13 residues. CDR3 in DNA: TGTGCCAGCAGTTCTATCGGGGATCGGCCACAGTTCTTC. Translated: CASSSIGDRPQFF.

This chain connects TRBV6-5 to TRBJ1-6, with D uncertain. V was pared by 7 bases and J by 12 bases, with 10 bases between. Germline V gene sequence: CDR1 MNHEY, CDR2 SVGAGI. The CDR3 sequence is 11 residues long. The CDR3 is CASTSLVPLHF. DNA of the CDR3: TGTGCCAGCACGAGTTTGGTACCCCTCCACTTT.

The V call is TRBV7-3, the J call TRBJ2-2; 7 bases align to TRBD1. Germline lookup yields CDR1 SGHTA and CDR2 FQGTGA. The CDR3 contains 16 residues. Losses at the gene ends were 5 bases for V and 5 bases for J; bases not matched to a gene: 11. CDR3 DNA sequence: TGTGCCAGCAGCCCCCAGGGACAGATTATAACCGGGGAGCTGTTTTTT. Protein product: CASSPQGQIITGELFF. The variable domain in full, completed from reference TRBV7-3 and TRBJ2-2, reads GAGVSQTPSNKVTEKGKYVELRCDPISGHTALYWYRQSLGQGPEFLIYFQGTGAADDSGLPNDRFFAVRPEGSVSTLKIQRTERGDSAVYLCASSPQGQIITGELFFGEGSRLTVL.

The V gene is TRBV7-9, the J gene TRBJ1-1; D remains ambiguous. The V gene lost 1 base and the J gene lost 10 bases, with 7 bases spanning the gap. Germline V gene sequence: CDR1 SEHNR, CDR2 FQNEAQ (reference sequence). CDR3 length: 11 amino acids. CDR3 sequence (DNA): TGTGCCAGCAGCTTAGTCGAGGGAGCTTTCTTT. Protein: CASSLVEGAFF.

J is TRBJ2-7 and V is TRBV9; the D gene is possibly TRBD1 (6 bases). Trimming pared 0 bases from V and 0 bases from J, leaving 19 bases between. Per germline, CDR1 SGDLS and CDR2 YYNGEE. The CDR3 is 18 residues long. The CDR3 loop reads CASSVGLRTASSSYEQYF. The DNA for the CDR3 is TGTGCCAGCAGCGTAGGATTGAGGACAGCATCTAGCTCCTACGAGCAGTACTTC.

The DNA of the CDR3 is TGTGCCAGCAGCTTAATGGAGAACTATGGCTACACCTTC. Residues: CASSLMENYGYTF. This chain connects TRBV7-9 to TRBJ1-2; no definite D call. The CDR3 loop spans 13 amino acids. V lost 2 bases to trimming and J lost 2 bases, with 6 bases between them. The germline V gene encodes CDR1 SEHNR and CDR2 FQNEAQ (reference sequence).

This clone was seen more than once but under ten times. CDR3 region: CASSRTGDSPLHF. The CDR3 DNA follows: TGTGCCAGCAGCCGCACAGGGGATTCACCCCTCCACTTT. This chain joins TRBV5-4 and TRBJ1-6; 7 nucleotides line up with TRBD1. V lost 4 bases and J lost 8; bases outside the gene matches: 3. The CDR3 runs to 13 residues. Germline loops: CDR1 SGHNT, CDR2 YYREEE (reference sequence).

The rearrangement links TRBV11-3 to TRBJ2-5; no clear D gene. Germline lookup yields CDR1 SGHNT and CDR2 YENEEA. The V end was cut by 0 bases, the J end by 0 bases, with 5 bases between. This CDR3 comprises 14 residues. Here the CDR3 reads CASSLDRYQETQYF. The CDR3 DNA follows: TGTGCCAGCAGCTTAGACAGGTACCAAGAGACCCAGTACTTC.

A single count supports this clone. J is TRBJ2-2 and V is TRBV28; TRBD1 aligns across 8 bases. The CDR3 has 14 amino acids. Germline-derived CDR1 and CDR2 are MDHEN and SYDVKM. The CDR3 nucleotides read TGTGGGGTCGAGGACAGGGTGAACACCGGGGAGCTGTTTTTT. Translating gives CGVEDRVNTGELFF.

The CDR3: CASSYTLTGTGYYEQYF. The DNA of the CDR3 is TGTGCCAGCAGTTACACTTTAACCGGGACAGGGTATTACGAGCAGTACTTC. This rearrangement joins TRBV27 to TRBJ2-7, with 9 bases aligning to TRBD1. This CDR3 has 17 amino acids. With V trimmed by 4 bases and J by 4 bases, 14 bases remained unmatched. Germline lookup yields CDR1 MNHEY and CDR2 SMNVEV (reference sequence).

The table lists this clone with a count of one. The rearrangement joins TRBV5-5 to TRBJ2-5; 8 bases line up with TRBD2. Germline assignment: CDR1 SGHKS and CDR2 YYEKEE (reference sequence). The CDR3 is 14 amino acids. V lost 5 bases to trimming and J lost 5 bases; unmatched junction nucleotides: 8. CDR3 nucleotides: TGTGCCAGCAGGTGGGGACTAGGGGCGGAGACCCAGTACTTC. Its protein is CASRWGLGAETQYF.

The genes are TRBV28 and TRBJ1-2; no clear D. The CDR3 totals 15 residues. Germline V gene lookup returns CDR1 MDHEN and CDR2 SYDVKM. V gave up 5 bases and J gave up 3 bases, with 16 bases separating them. The CDR3 is CASSRQSTGDYGYTF. In DNA form, the CDR3 reads TGTGCCAGCAGTCGTCAATCTACGGGAGACTATGGCTACACCTTC.

The chain recombines TRBV7-2 with TRBJ1-1, with no clear D. This CDR3 contains 17 residues. Per the germline V gene, CDR1 is SGHTA and CDR2 is FQGNSA. Trimming cost V 1 base and J 1 base, with 16 bases left between them. This CDR3 reads CASSLETLGGSNTEAFF. The DNA for the CDR3 is TGTGCCAGCAGCTTAGAGACACTGGGAGGATCGAACACTGAAGCTTTCTTT.

The genes are TRBV28 and TRBJ1-2, with 10 positions matching TRBD1. The CDR3 contains 15 residues. Germline CDR1 MDHEN, CDR2 SYDVKM. Trimming cost V 4 bases and J 2 bases; bases outside gene matches: 4. This CDR3 is CASSSGQGVNYGYTF. The CDR3 DNA reads as TGTGCCAGCAGTTCCGGACAGGGGGTAAACTATGGCTACACCTTC.

The chain is built from TRBV5-1 and TRBJ2-5; D is possibly TRBD2 (5 bases). CDR3 size: 14 residues. Trimming removed 4 bases from V and 4 bases from J, with 14 bases in between. Germline loops: CDR1 SGHRS, CDR2 YFSETQ. CDR3: CASSPAQAGETQYF. CDR3 coding DNA: TGCGCCAGCAGCCCCGCTCAGGCGGGAGAGACCCAGTACTTC.

DNA of the CDR3: TGTGCCAGCAGCTTAGCAGGGGTTTGGTACACCGGGGAGCTGTTTTTT. Residues: CASSLAGVWYTGELFF. V is TRBV7-2 and J is TRBJ2-2; tentative D call: TRBD1 (5 bases). V lost 0 bases to trimming and J lost 3 bases, with 11 bases between them. Germline loops: CDR1 SGHTA, CDR2 FQGNSA. CDR3 length: 16 amino acids.

V and J are TRBV30 and TRBJ2-7; 9 bases are a match to TRBD1. Germline V CDR1 and CDR2: GTSNPN, SVGIG (reference sequence). CDR3 size: 15 residues. V lost 2 bases and J lost 0; bases outside the gene matches: 5. CDR3 residues: CAWSRTGASSYEQYF. In nucleotides, the CDR3 is TGTGCCTGGAGTCGGACAGGGGCGAGCTCCTACGAGCAGTACTTC.

V usage is TRBV28 and J usage is TRBJ1-2; weak D call: TRBD1 (5 bases). The germline V gene encodes CDR1 MDHEN and CDR2 SYDVKM. The CDR3 runs to 13 residues. Deletions cut 5 bases from V and 1 base from J, with 8 bases between. CDR3 sequence (DNA): TGTGCCAGCAGTGAAGACAGTAACTATGGCTACACCTTC. Translating gives CASSEDSNYGYTF.

This clone was counted between two and nine times. The rearrangement joins TRBV14 to TRBJ2-1; TRBD1 matches at 7 bases. The trim removed 1 base at V and 10 bases at J, leaving 16 bases unmatched. CDR1 is SGHDN and CDR2 is FVKESK in the germline V gene. The CDR3 covers 17 residues. The CDR3 here is CASSQGPGVSRGQEQFF. The CDR3 DNA reads TGTGCCAGCAGCCAAGGACCCGGGGTTTCCAGGGGACAGGAGCAGTTCTTC.

The gene calls are TRBV19 and TRBJ2-7; 9 bases line up with TRBD1. Germline CDR1 and CDR2: LNHDA and SQIVND (reference sequence). The CDR3 has 14 residues. The trim removed 9 bases at V and 6 bases at J, leaving 12 bases unmatched. The CDR3: CARAVGDRVAEQYF. The CDR3, as DNA: TGTGCCAGAGCAGTGGGGGACAGGGTAGCCGAGCAGTACTTC.

The V call is TRBV28, the J call TRBJ2-1, with 12 nucleotides matching TRBD2. Germline V gene lookup returns CDR1 MDHEN and CDR2 SYDVKM. The CDR3 is 17 amino acids. Trimming took 4 bases from V and 9 from J; bases not matched to a gene: 13. CDR3 DNA sequence: TGTGCCAGCAGTTCCTACCCGACCCGGACTAGCGGGGCTGAGCAGTTCTTC. This translates into CASSSYPTRTSGAEQFF.

The CDR3 DNA is TGTGCCAGCAGACTACGATCCGGGACTAGTTTGCTTGAGCAGTTCTTC. It is translated as CASRLRSGTSLLEQFF. The genes are TRBV2 and TRBJ2-1; 8 bases fit TRBD2. Per germline, CDR1 SNHLY and CDR2 FYNNEI. The CDR3 totals 16 residues. V was pared by 6 bases and J by 9 bases, with 16 bases of the junction left unmatched.